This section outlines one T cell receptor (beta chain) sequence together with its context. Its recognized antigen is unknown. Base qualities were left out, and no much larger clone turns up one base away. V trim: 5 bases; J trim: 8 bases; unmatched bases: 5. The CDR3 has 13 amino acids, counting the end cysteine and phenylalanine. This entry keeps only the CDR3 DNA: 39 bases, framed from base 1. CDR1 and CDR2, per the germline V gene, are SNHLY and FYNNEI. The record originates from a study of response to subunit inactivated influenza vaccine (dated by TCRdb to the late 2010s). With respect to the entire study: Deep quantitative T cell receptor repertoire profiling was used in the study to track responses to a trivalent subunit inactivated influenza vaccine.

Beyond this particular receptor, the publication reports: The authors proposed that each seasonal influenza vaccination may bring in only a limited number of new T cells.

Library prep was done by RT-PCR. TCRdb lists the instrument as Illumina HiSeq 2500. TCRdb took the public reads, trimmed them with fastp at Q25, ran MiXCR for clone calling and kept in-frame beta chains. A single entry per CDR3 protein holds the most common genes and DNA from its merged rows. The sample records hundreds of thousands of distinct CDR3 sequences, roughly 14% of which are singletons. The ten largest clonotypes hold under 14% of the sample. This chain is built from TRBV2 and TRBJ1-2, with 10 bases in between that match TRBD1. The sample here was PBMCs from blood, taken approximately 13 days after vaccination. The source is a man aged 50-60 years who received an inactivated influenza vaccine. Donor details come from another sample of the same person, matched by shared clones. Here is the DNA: TGTGCCAGCAGTTCCGGGACAGGGGTCGGCTACACCTTC. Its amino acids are CASSSGTGVGYTF.